Listed below are T cell receptor beta chains from one sample, sequenced in a study of metastatic and nonmetastatic thyroid tumors. TCRdb recomputed clones from the PCR reads via MiXCR. Of roughly 55,000 clones in the sample, around 16% are singletons; the top ten hold around 9%. Sample: blood. The receptor source for this set is a male donor with papillary thyroid cancer or a benign thyroid nodule (not recorded which). Some clones in this sample may be carry-over from other donors' samples. Both conserved end residues are part of each CDR3. The order of the fields is D gene, J gene, clone size, V gene, CDR3 DNA, CDR3 protein. D genes are given only for firm matches. Some rows have no size entry. The others give once, few or many, or a class for an expanded clone.

d_gene: .; j_gene: TRBJ2-5; abundance: .; v_gene: TRBV9; CDR3nt: TGTGCCAGCAGCGTACGGGACGAAGGGACCCAGTACTTC; CDR3aa: CASSVRDEGTQYF
d_gene: .; j_gene: TRBJ2-7; abundance: .; v_gene: TRBV20-1; CDR3nt: TGCAGTGCGAAGACCGACAGGGAGGTCGAGCAGTACTTC; CDR3aa: CSAKTDREVEQYF
d_gene: .; j_gene: TRBJ1-2; abundance: many; v_gene: TRBV4-1; CDR3nt: TGCGCCAGCAGCCAGTTCGTAAGGGACCTTAACTATGGCTACACCTTC; CDR3aa: CASSQFVRDLNYGYTF
d_gene: TRBD1; j_gene: TRBJ1-6; abundance: many; v_gene: TRBV27; CDR3nt: TGTGCCAGCAGTACGAGGACAGGGCCGGACGAATCACCCCTCCACTTT; CDR3aa: CASSTRTGPDESPLHF
d_gene: .; j_gene: TRBJ2-1; abundance: medium-sized; v_gene: TRBV2; CDR3nt: TGTGCCAGCGTTTTACTTGAGCAGTTCTTC; CDR3aa: CASVLLEQFF
d_gene: .; j_gene: TRBJ2-2; abundance: .; v_gene: TRBV30; CDR3nt: TGTGCCCACGGAGGCGGGGAGCTGTTTTTT; CDR3aa: CAHGGGELFF
d_gene: TRBD1; j_gene: TRBJ1-2; abundance: .; v_gene: TRBV29-1; CDR3nt: TGCAGCGTCGAAGTGGGGACAGGGGGACCCTATGGCTACACCTTC; CDR3aa: CSVEVGTGGPYGYTF
d_gene: .; j_gene: TRBJ2-7; abundance: many; v_gene: TRBV5-8; CDR3nt: TGTGCCAGCAGCTTGGGTTCAGGCTACGAGCAGTACTTC; CDR3aa: CASSLGSGYEQYF
d_gene: .; j_gene: TRBJ2-2; abundance: many; v_gene: TRBV7-9; CDR3nt: TGTGCCAGCAGAGGGGTAGCTCCCGGGGAGCTGTTTTTT; CDR3aa: CASRGVAPGELFF
d_gene: .; j_gene: TRBJ2-2; abundance: many; v_gene: TRBV6-1; CDR3nt: TGTGCCACCCTAATCCCTCCTCCGACCGGGGAGCTGTTTTTT; CDR3aa: CATLIPPPTGELFF
d_gene: .; j_gene: TRBJ1-3; abundance: many; v_gene: TRBV18; CDR3nt: TGTGCCAGCTCACCATGGATCAGCTCTGGAAACACCATATATTTT; CDR3aa: CASSPWISSGNTIYF
d_gene: .; j_gene: TRBJ2-1; abundance: many; v_gene: TRBV7-2; CDR3nt: TGTGCCAGCAACCACTTCCCCAATGAGCAGTTCTTC; CDR3aa: CASNHFPNEQFF
d_gene: .; j_gene: TRBJ2-5; abundance: many; v_gene: TRBV4-3; CDR3nt: TGCGCCAGCAGCCAAGAGGTGGGGGTTCAAGAGACCCAGTACTTC; CDR3aa: CASSQEVGVQETQYF
d_gene: TRBD2; j_gene: TRBJ2-3; abundance: many; v_gene: TRBV7-2; CDR3nt: TGTGCCAGCAGCTTAGCTAGCGGGGAGCCTACAGATACGCAGTATTTT; CDR3aa: CASSLASGEPTDTQYF
d_gene: TRBD1; j_gene: TRBJ1-2; abundance: many; v_gene: TRBV3-1; CDR3nt: TGTGCCAGCAGCCAAGACTGGACAGGTTCCTATGGCTACACCTTC; CDR3aa: CASSQDWTGSYGYTF
d_gene: .; j_gene: TRBJ2-2; abundance: many; v_gene: TRBV2; CDR3nt: TGTGCCAGCAGTGGTCTAGCCTTTAACACCGGGGAGCTGTTTTTT; CDR3aa: CASSGLAFNTGELFF
d_gene: TRBD1; j_gene: TRBJ2-1; abundance: many; v_gene: TRBV19; CDR3nt: TGTGCCAGTAGATTCGGACAGGCGGGTTCCTACAATGAGCAGTTCTTC; CDR3aa: CASRFGQAGSYNEQFF
d_gene: .; j_gene: TRBJ2-7; abundance: .; v_gene: TRBV3-1; CDR3nt: TGTGCCAGCAGCCCCTTAACTACTAGCTACGAGCAGTACTTC; CDR3aa: CASSPLTTSYEQYF
d_gene: TRBD1; j_gene: TRBJ2-7; abundance: many; v_gene: TRBV10-3; CDR3nt: TGTGCCATCAGCAAGACCACAGGGGGCTTCTACGAGCAGTACTTC; CDR3aa: CAISKTTGGFYEQYF
d_gene: .; j_gene: TRBJ2-7; abundance: .; v_gene: TRBV5-4; CDR3nt: TGTGCCAGCAGCTTGGTGGAGGGGGGAGAGCAGTACTTC; CDR3aa: CASSLVEGGEQYF
d_gene: TRBD1; j_gene: TRBJ1-6; abundance: .; v_gene: TRBV9; CDR3nt: TGTGCCAGTACGGATGGGAGGACAGGGGTTGAATCACCCCTCCACTTT; CDR3aa: CASTDGRTGVESPLHF
d_gene: .; j_gene: TRBJ2-1; abundance: many; v_gene: TRBV11-1; CDR3nt: TGTGCCAGCAGCAACTCGCGGGCCCGGGGCTCCTACAATGAGCAGTTCTTC; CDR3aa: CASSNSRARGSYNEQFF
d_gene: TRBD1; j_gene: TRBJ1-5; abundance: many; v_gene: TRBV5-1; CDR3nt: TGCGCCAGCAGCATGACAGGGGTCGACAATCAGCCCCAGCATTTT; CDR3aa: CASSMTGVDNQPQHF
d_gene: TRBD1; j_gene: TRBJ2-7; abundance: .; v_gene: TRBV5-1; CDR3nt: TGCGCCAGCAGCCCGCTCCGACAGGGTTCCGAGCAGTACTTC; CDR3aa: CASSPLRQGSEQYF
d_gene: .; j_gene: TRBJ1-5; abundance: many; v_gene: TRBV27; CDR3nt: TGTGCCAGCAGTTTTAGGCAGTCTAATCAGCCCCAGCATTTT; CDR3aa: CASSFRQSNQPQHF
d_gene: TRBD1; j_gene: TRBJ2-5; abundance: many; v_gene: TRBV24-1; CDR3nt: TGTGCCACCTCAACAGGGGGATCTATGGAGACCCAGTACTTC; CDR3aa: CATSTGGSMETQYF
d_gene: TRBD2; j_gene: TRBJ2-2; abundance: .; v_gene: TRBV4-2; CDR3nt: TGTGCCAGCAGCCCGAACTCTCCGTCTAGCGGGAGGGCAGGCGGGGATCTGTTTTTT; CDR3aa: CASSPNSPSSGRAGGDLFF
d_gene: TRBD1; j_gene: TRBJ1-3; abundance: .; v_gene: TRBV5-1; CDR3nt: TGCGCCAGCAGCTTGGGTCGGCCGGGACAGGCTGGAAACACCATATATTTT; CDR3aa: CASSLGRPGQAGNTIYF
d_gene: TRBD2; j_gene: TRBJ2-1; abundance: many; v_gene: TRBV4-2; CDR3nt: TGTGCCAGCACCCCCGGGGGTAGCGGGAGTGGGAATGAGCAGTTCTTC; CDR3aa: CASTPGGSGSGNEQFF